This TCR beta chain derives from a study of Graves' ophthalmopathy and Graves' hyperthyroidism. Of note for this clonotype: The antigen remains undetermined.

Study-level points and caveats: The study's model predicted ophthalmopathy progression at 65% to 71% sensitivity and 72.22% specificity. Stable hyperthyroidism and ophthalmopathy were told apart by a 13-signature model, which achieved approximately 87% sensitivity and around 80% specificity.

Germline CDR1 reads SGHVS; CDR2 reads FQNEAQ. V gave up 5 bases and J gave up 9 bases, with 17 bases separating them. The CDR3 has 13 residues. Only newly diagnosed hyperthyroidism patients aged 18 to 65, with under 2 months' duration, were enrolled. Certain patients were not enrolled. These were patients with other autoimmune diseases, uncontrolled infections, pregnancy or lactation. Scientists amplified the TCR beta CDR3 regions from RNA transcripts. HTBI primers primed a first-round RT-PCR, and a second-round multiplex PCR followed. TCRdb called the multiplex PCR reads again in MiXCR, with one record for every CDR3 protein. Counted here are around 1,000,000 distinct CDR3 sequences, less than 45% occurring once; the ten biggest clones make up over 8.5%.

The genes are TRBV7-8 and TRBJ2-7, with unresolved D. The TCR originated in an adult man with Graves' hyperthyroidism. Sequenced input: peripheral blood or thyroid tissue (not recorded which). The CDR3 protein is CASSGLSGVGQYF. CDR3 nucleotide sequence: TGTGCCAGCAGCGGCCTTTCCGGCGTCGGGCAGTACTTC.